This TCR beta chain was retrieved from a study of tissue T cells after allogeneic stem cell transplantation. The assay was immunoSEQ multiplex PCR, and TCRdb's table has in-frame clones only and misses some. The data contain roughly 8,700 clones, approximately 50% of them seen just once; the ten biggest clones take up 7% to 8.5%. Time point given: mouse harvest day 7 after allogeneic transplant. The graft held 10^6 splenic CD5+ T cells and 10^7 T-cell-depleted bone marrow cells. This mouse GVHD model was MHC-mismatched B6 to BALB/c, profiled day 7 or 14. Germline V gives CDR1 SGHSN, CDR2 HYEKVE. V shed 0 bases and J 0 bases; nucleotides not matched to a gene: 2. CDR3 length equals 15 residues. Note on this clone: Its antigen is unidentified. Germline and genes: mouse. The read comes to an end 1 residue before the CDR3 does, leaving the germline J gene to fill in the end.

Whole-study findings and limits: Few T cell clones were shared across patients, but motif clusters showed tissue-specific shared signatures. Anatomically similar tissues had similar TCR repertoires within each patient. Alloreactivity or antigen specificity of tissue TCRs was not determined; some clones might be host cells.

This sequence was found in a female BALB/c mouse given C57BL/6 T cells with graft-versus-host disease after an allogeneic hematopoietic cell transplant. Sequenced material: gut tissue. V and J are TRBV12-1 and TRBJ2-7; 9 bases match TRBD2. The CDR3 DNA, read in part, is TGTGCCAGCTCTCTCGGACTGGGGAGCTCCTATGAACAGTAC. Translation gives CASSLGLGSSYEQY. The CDR3 in its entirety is CASSLGLGSSYEQYF.